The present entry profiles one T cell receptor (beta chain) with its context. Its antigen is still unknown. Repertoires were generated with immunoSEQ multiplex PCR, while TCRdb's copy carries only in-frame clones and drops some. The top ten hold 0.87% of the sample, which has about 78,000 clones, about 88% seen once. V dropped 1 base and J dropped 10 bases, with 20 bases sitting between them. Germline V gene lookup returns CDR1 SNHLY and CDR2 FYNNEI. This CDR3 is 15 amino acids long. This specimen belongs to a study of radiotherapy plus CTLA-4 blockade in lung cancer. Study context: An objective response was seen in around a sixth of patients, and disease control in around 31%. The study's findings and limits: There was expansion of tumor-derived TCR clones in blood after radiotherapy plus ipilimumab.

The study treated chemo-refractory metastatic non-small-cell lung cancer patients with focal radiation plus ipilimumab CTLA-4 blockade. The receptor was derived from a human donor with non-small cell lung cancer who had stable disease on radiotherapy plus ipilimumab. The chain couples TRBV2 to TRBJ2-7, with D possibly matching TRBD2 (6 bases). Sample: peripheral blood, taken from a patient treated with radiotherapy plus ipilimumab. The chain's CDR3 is CASSEGRYSGQGQYF. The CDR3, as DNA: TGTGCCAGCAGTGAAGGCCGATATAGCGGCCAAGGACAGTACTTC. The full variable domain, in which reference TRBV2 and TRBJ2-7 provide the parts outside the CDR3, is EPEVTQTPSHQVTQMGQEVILRCVPISNHLYFYWYRQILGQKVEFLVSFYNNEISEKSEIFDDQFSVERPDGSNFTLKIRSTKLEDSAMYFCASSEGRYSGQGQYFGPGTRLTVT.